This TCR beta chain was sequenced in a study of T cells after yellow fever vaccination (dated by TCRdb to the late 2010s). Regarding the study in general: The SMART-Seq v4 Ultra Low Input RNA kit was used to prepare libraries from fractions with low cell numbers. To follow T-cell clones before and after primary and booster YFV17D yellow fever vaccination, bulk TCR alpha and beta repertoires were sequenced over time. Two healthy male donors, one aged 18 to 30 and one aged 30 to 39 years, were included in the cohort. Bulk PBMC replicates and cell subsets were isolated from blood drawn at multiple timepoints before and after both primary and secondary immunization. Broad study findings and their caveats: Computational filtering was required because FACS-sorted repertoires could contain abundant contaminating clonotypes from the bulk population. The secondary T-cell response was weaker than the primary response but faster, peaking on day 5 instead of day 15. Only two donors were included in the study, so the extent to which the findings can be generalized is limited. Most clones expanded after primary vaccination (around 97% of CD4 and approximately 90% of CD8) were re-detected after the booster, suggesting that broad memory maintenance occurred. A small fraction of clonotypes appeared in both the CD4 and CD8 compartments, likely as a result of convergent recombination.

Synthesis of TCR cDNA relied on 5'RACE template switching, a step that introduced a universal primer site along with unique molecular identifiers. Priming for cDNA synthesis came from both the TCR alpha and TCR beta constant segments. Library amplification used two PCR steps, and the second PCR step added sample barcodes and sequencing adapters. Sequencing of libraries was done on Illumina HiSeq 2500 (2x100 bp) or NovaSeq (2x150 bp). As for how the authors treated the data: MIGEC handled demultiplexing of reads and collapsing into UMI consensus sequences, while MiXCR performed V(D)J alignment. Vaccine-responding clonotypes were identified with edgeR using replicate PBMC samples, with FDR below 0.01 and a log2 fold change above 5 up to day 15 being required. Bulk clonotypes were assigned CD4 or CD8 identity according to which sequenced CD4 or CD8 repertoire held them at higher abundance. TCRdb itself trimmed the public reads at Q25 with fastp, ran MiXCR and retained productive beta chains. Each record represents a unique CDR3 protein, reported with the most common genes and DNA among its rows. TCRdb's processing, not the authors' own work, is the source of the V and J calls. For this sample there are around 350,000 distinct CDR3 sequences; roughly 12% appear just once. Of the sample, roughly 18% falls within the top ten clones.

The treatment or condition label for this specimen denotes: live attenuated yellow fever vaccine strain. At each blood-draw timepoint, two biological replicates of bulk PBMCs were obtained. A standard Ficoll-Paque protocol was used to isolate PBMCs from peripheral blood. TriZol was used to extract RNA from bulk PBMCs, CD4 and CD8 fractions, and dextramer-positive and dextramer-negative fractions. This clonotype was observed many times. Its antigen is not yet known. Per-base quality was not reported, and no clone a single base away is much larger than it. Measured from the cysteine to the phenylalanine, the CDR3 is 16 residues long. Kept here is only the CDR3 DNA, which spans 48 bases and is read in frame from base 1. The germline V gene gives CDR1 as SGHTA and CDR2 as FQGNSA. The junction shows trimming of 4 bases on V and 7 bases on J, and the gene matches do not reach 11 bases of it.

Specimen: PBMCs, collected on the day of the first yellow fever vaccination. The source of this sequence is a man between 18 and 29 years old who received the YFV17D yellow fever vaccine. The sequence is built from TRBV7-2 and TRBJ1-5, with TRBD1 identical over 9 junction bases. The CDR3 reads CASSSSGTGMGQPQHF. The DNA sequence is as follows: TGTGCCAGCAGCTCGAGCGGGACAGGGATGGGACAGCCCCAGCATTTT.